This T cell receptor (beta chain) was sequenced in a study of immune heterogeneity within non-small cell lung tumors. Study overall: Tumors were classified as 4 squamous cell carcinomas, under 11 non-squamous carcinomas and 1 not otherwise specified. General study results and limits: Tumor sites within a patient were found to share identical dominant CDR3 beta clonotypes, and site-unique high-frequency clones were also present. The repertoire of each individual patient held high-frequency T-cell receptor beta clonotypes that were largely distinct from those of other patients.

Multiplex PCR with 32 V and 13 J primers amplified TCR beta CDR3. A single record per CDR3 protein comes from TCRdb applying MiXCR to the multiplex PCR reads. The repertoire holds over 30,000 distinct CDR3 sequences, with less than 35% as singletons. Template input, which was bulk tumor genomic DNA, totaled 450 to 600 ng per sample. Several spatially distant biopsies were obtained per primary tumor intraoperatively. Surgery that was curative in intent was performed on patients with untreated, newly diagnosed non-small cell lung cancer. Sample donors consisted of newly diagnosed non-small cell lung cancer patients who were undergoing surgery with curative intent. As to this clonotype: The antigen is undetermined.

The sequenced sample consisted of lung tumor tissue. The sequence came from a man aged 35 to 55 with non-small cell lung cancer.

CDR3 DNA: TGTGCCAGCAGCGCTCGGAACAGGGGAAGCTCCTACAATGAGCAGTTCTTC. Translation gives CASSARNRGSSYNEQFF. The rearrangement uses TRBV9 and TRBJ2-1; 7 nucleotides match TRBD1. The V segment lost 3 bases and the J segment 0 bases; nucleotides outside the gene matches: 9. The CDR3 contains 17 residues. From germline, CDR1 is SGDLS and CDR2 YYNGEE.